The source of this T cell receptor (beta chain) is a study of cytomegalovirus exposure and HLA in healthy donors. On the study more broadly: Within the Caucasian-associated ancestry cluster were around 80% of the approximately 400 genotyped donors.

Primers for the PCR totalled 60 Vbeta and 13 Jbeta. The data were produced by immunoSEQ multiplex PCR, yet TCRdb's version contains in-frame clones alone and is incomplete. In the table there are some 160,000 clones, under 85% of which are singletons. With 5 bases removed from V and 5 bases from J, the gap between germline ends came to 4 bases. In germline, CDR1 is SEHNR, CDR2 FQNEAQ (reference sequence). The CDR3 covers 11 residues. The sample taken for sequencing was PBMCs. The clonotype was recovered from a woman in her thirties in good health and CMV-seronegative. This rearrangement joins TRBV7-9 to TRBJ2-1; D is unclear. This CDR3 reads CASSLNNEQFF. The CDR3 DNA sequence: TGTGCCAGCAGCCTTAACAATGAGCAGTTCTTC.